This TCR beta chain was profiled in a study of blood T cells in healthy people across ages. In germline, CDR1 is MDHEN, CDR2 SYDVKM. Trimming removed 5 bases from V and 3 bases from J; junction bases left unmatched: 19. This CDR3 spans 20 amino acids. Using a J-beta primer mix together with a sample-barcoded 5' primer, a second PCR was run for 7 to 11 cycles. Each of the cDNA molecules was tagged by a template-switch adaptor with 12 random nucleotides. Researchers report that each sample yielded at least 3 million CDR3-containing paired-end reads. TCRdb called the 5' RACE reads again in MiXCR, with one record for every CDR3 protein. The table lists 700,000 to 950,000 distinct CDR3 sequences, nearly 60% of them singletons. This clonotype was recorded a few times. PBMCs numbering at least 6.5 million were isolated per sample.

The TCR originated in a man younger than 40 in good health. The specimen was blood. V and J are TRBV28 and TRBJ2-6; 7 nucleotides align to TRBD1. The CDR3 DNA reads TGTGCCAGCAGTAACATCAGGGGGTACCTACCTTTAAGTGGGGCCAACGTCCTGACTTTC. Its translation is CASSNIRGYLPLSGANVLTF.